This T cell receptor beta chain was sequenced for a study of post-analysis software for immune sequencing data. Study results and limitations: TRBV segments more frequent in patients than in controls numbered several and included TRBV5-6, TRBV5-1 and TRBV20-1.

CDR1 and CDR2 from the germline V gene are SNHLY and FYNNEI. The CDR3 has 14 amino acids. Trimming cost V 6 bases and J 3 bases, with 11 bases left between them. Libraries were made from TCR beta cDNA, and they carried unique molecular identifiers. TCRdb reprocessed the PCR reads via MiXCR and lists one record per CDR3 protein. Found here are more than 450,000 distinct CDR3 sequences, 34% of them singletons; the top ten hold approximately 6%. Details on this clonotype: The antigen is not known.

Sequencing input: blood. This clonotype was sampled from a girl aged 2-17 years with multiple sclerosis. This chain links TRBV2 with TRBJ2-2; the D is unclear. CDR3 region: CASRRNRDTGELFF. CDR3 bases: TGTGCCAGCAGGAGGAATCGGGACACCGGGGAGCTGTTTTTT.